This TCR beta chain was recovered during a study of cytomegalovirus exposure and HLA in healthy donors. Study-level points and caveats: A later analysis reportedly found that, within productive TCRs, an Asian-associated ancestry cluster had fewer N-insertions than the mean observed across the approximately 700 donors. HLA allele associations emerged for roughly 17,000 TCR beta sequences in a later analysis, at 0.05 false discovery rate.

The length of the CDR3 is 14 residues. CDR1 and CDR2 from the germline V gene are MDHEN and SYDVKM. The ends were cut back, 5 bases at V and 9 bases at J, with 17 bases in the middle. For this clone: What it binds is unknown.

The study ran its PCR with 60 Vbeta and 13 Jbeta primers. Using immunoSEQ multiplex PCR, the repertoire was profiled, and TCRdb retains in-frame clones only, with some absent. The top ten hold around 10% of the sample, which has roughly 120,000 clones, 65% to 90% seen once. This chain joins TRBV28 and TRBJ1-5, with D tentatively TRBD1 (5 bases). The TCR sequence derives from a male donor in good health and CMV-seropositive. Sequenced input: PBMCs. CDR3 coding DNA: TGTGCCAGCAGTCCTGGCAGGGAAGTAAGGCCCCAGCATTTT. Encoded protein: CASSPGREVRPQHF.